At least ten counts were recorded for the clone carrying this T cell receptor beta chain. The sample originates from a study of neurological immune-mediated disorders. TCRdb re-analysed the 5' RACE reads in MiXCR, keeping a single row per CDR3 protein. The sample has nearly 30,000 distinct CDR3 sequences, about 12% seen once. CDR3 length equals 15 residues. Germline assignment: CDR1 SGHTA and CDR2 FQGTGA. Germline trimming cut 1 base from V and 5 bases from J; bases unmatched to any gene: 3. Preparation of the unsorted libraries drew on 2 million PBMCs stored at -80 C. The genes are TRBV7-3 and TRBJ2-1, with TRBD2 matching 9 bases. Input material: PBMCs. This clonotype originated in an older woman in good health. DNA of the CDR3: TGTGCCAGCAGCTTAAGCGGGGGGGCCCACAATGAGCAGTTCTTC. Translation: CASSLSGGAHNEQFF.